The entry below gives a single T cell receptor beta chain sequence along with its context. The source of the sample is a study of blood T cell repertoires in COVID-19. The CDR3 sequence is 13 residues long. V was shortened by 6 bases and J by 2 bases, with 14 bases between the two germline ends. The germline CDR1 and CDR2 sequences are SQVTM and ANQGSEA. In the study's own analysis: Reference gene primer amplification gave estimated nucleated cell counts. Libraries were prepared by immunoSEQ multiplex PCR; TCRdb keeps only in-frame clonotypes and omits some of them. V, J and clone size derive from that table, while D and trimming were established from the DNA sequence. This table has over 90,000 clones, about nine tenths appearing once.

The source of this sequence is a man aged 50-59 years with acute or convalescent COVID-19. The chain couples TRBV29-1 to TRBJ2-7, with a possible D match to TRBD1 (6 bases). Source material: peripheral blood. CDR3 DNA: TGCAGCGTCTTATGGGCAGGGGCCTACGAGCAGTACTTC. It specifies CSVLWAGAYEQYF.